One T cell receptor beta chain is described in this entry. No antigen is known for it. One base away there is no much larger clone; base qualities are not given. The data stem from a study of blood T cell repertoires in COVID-19 (TCRdb year 2020). Concerning the study at large: Samples from collaborators originated in the United States, Italy and Spain and spanned both the acute and convalescent phases of COVID-19. Subjects who had been exposed to COVID-19, were actively infected with it, or had recovered from it provided the deeply sampled blood TCRbeta repertoires that made up the dataset. A freely available public database, intended as a resource for researchers studying the immune response to SARS-CoV-2, is where the repertoires were released. The material from the prospective study consisted of cDNA or gDNA derived from T cells, B-cell-depleted T cells, or PBMCs. HLA class I and class II types, where available, came from metadata supplied by the sample provider rather than from assay-based typing. Sample metadata almost always included a de-identified subject ID, COVID-19 status, age in years and sex. The samples were drawn from two sources: the first 160 participants of the ongoing ImmuneRACE study, and 1,254 subjects contributed by 6 global collaborators. Results the study describes overall, beyond this receptor: Clinical and demographic metadata were provided uncurated, with the amount varying by source and participant.

Each collaborating institution followed its own protocols to collect whole blood in K2EDTA tubes. For TCRbeta analysis, collaborators shipped samples as frozen whole blood, isolated PBMCs, or DNA extracted from either of those sample types. The immunoSEQ Assay, a bias-controlled multiplex PCR, was used to amplify TCRbeta CDR3 regions from genomic DNA. The authors' pipeline ran thus. Nucleated cell counts per sample were estimated from amplification of reference gene primers within the assay. To quantify the absolute abundance of each unique TCRbeta CDR3 rearrangement, sequence reads were collapsed and filtered. Productive Simpson clonality was computed per sample as the square root of Simpson's diversity index over productive rearrangements. TCRdb obtained this table from immuneACCESS and retained in-frame rearrangements with V and J assigned. These tables miss some clones; where compared with another copy, unresolved V genes account for less than half of the shortfall, and the remainder is unexplained. The V and J calls and the clone size are those of that table, but D and trimming were determined from the DNA. A total of about 59,000 clones appear in this sample, less than 75% of them only once. The leading ten clones occupy approximately 15% of the sample.

V is cut back by 2 bases and J by 6 bases, with 3 bases in the junction unmatched. CDR1 and CDR2 are drawn from the germline V gene: KGHDR, SFDVKD. The CDR3 sequence holds 14 residues, the cysteine and phenylalanine included. The retained sequence is limited to the CDR3, 42 bases, with the frame set at the first base. The TCR was taken from a woman in her sixties or seventies with acute or convalescent COVID-19. The chain is encoded by TRBV24-1 joined to TRBJ1-5, with 7 middle bases fitting TRBD1. Sequencing was done on a sample of peripheral blood. Read as DNA, the sequence is TGTGCCACCAGTGATTCGACAGGGTCTCAGCCCCAGCATTTT. Translation gives CATSDSTGSQPQHF.